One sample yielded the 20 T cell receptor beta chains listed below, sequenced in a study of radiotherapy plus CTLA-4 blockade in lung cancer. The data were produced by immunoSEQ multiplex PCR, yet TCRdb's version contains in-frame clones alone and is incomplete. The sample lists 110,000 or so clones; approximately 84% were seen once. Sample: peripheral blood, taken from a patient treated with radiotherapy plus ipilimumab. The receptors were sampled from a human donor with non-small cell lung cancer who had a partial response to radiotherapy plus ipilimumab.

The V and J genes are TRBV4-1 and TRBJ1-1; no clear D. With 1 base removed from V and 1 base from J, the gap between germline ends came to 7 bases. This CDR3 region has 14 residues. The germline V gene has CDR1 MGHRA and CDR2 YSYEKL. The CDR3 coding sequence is TGCGCCAGCAGCCAAGCCGCGGCGAACACTGAAGCTTTCTTT. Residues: CASSQAAANTEAFF.

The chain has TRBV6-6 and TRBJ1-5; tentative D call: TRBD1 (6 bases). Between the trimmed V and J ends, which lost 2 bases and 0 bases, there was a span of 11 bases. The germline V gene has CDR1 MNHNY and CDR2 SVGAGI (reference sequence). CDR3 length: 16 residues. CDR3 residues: CASSYGQSYSNQPQHF. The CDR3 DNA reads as TGTGCCAGCAGTTACGGACAGTCCTATAGCAATCAGCCCCAGCATTTT.

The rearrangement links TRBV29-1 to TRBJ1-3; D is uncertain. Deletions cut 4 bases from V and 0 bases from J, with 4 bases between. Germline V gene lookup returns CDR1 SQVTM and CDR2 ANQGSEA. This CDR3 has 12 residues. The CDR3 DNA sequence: TGCAGCGTTGGGAGCTCTGGAAACACCATATATTTT. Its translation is CSVGSSGNTIYF.

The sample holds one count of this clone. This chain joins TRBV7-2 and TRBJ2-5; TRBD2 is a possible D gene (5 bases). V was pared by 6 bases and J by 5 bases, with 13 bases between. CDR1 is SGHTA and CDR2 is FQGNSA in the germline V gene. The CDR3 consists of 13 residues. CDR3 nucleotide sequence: TGTGCCAGCAGTCCGCGCGGGTCGGAGACCCAGTACTTC. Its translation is CASSPRGSETQYF.

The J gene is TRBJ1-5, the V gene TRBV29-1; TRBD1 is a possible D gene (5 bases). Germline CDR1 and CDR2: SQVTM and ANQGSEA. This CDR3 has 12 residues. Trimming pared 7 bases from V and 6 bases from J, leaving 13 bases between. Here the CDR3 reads CSAGADGQPQHF. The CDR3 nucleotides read TGCAGCGCTGGGGCGGACGGTCAGCCCCAGCATTTT.

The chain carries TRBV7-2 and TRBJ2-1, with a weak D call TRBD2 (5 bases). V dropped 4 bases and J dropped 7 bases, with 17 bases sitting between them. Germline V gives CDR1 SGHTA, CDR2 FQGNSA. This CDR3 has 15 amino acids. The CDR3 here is CASSSRGAHQNEQFF. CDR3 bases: TGTGCCAGCAGCTCCCGGGGAGCCCACCAAAATGAGCAGTTCTTC.

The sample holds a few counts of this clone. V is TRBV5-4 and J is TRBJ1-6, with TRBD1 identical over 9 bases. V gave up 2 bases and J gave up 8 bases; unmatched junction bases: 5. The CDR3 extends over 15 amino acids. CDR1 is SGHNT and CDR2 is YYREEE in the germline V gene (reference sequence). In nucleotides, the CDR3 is TGTGCCAGCAGCTTAGGACAGGGGACACATTCACCCCTCCACTTT. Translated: CASSLGQGTHSPLHF.

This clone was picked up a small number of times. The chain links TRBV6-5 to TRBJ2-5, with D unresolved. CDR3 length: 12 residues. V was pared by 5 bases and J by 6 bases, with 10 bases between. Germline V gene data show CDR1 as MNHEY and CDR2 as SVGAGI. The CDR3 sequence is CASSPSRKTQYF. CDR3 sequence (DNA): TGTGCCAGCAGTCCCTCGAGGAAGACCCAGTACTTC.

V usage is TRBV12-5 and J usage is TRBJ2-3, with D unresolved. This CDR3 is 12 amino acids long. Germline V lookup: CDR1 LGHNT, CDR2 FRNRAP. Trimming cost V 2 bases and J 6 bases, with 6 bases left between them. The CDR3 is CASGLYGDTQYF. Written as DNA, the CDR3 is TGTGCTAGTGGTTTGTACGGTGATACGCAGTATTTT.

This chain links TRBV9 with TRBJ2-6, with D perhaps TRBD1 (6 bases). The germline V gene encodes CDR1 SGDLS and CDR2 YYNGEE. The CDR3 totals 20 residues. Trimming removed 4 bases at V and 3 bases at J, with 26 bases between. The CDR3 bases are TGTGCCAGCAGCACCCGTATCGGGGCAGGCCTAGGGGGTGGGGCCAACGTCCTGACTTTC. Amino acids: CASSTRIGAGLGGGANVLTF.

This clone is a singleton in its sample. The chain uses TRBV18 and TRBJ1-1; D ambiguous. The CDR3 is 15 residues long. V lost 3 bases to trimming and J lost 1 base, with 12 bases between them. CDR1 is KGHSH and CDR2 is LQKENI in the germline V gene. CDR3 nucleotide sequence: TGTGCCAGCTCACCCCTAGCCGACGAGAACACTGAAGCTTTCTTT. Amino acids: CASSPLADENTEAFF.

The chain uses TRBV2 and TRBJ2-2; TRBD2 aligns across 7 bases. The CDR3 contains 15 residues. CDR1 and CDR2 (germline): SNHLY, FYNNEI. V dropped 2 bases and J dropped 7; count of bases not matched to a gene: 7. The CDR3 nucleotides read TGTGCCAGCAGTGAAAGTTTGACTAGCCGCGGGGAGCTGTTTTTT. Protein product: CASSESLTSRGELFF.

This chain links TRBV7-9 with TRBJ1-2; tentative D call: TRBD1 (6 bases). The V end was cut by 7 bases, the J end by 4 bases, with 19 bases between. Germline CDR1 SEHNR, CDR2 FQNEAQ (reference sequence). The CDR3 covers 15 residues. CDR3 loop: CASNSGQLSSYGYTF. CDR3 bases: TGTGCCAGCAATTCCGGACAGCTAAGTTCCTATGGCTACACCTTC.

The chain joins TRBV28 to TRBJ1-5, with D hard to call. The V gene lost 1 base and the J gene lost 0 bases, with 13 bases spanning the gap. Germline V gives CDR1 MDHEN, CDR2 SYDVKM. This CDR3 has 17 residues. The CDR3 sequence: CASSLFGRRHSNQPQHF. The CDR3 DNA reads TGTGCCAGCAGTTTATTTGGGCGACGACATAGCAATCAGCCCCAGCATTTT.

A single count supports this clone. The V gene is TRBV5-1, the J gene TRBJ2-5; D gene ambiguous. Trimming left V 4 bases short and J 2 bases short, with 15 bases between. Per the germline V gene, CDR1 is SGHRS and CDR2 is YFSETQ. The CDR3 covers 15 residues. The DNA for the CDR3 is TGCGCCAGCAGCCGGTCCCCTGTGTCTCAAGAGACCCAGTACTTC. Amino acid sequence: CASSRSPVSQETQYF.

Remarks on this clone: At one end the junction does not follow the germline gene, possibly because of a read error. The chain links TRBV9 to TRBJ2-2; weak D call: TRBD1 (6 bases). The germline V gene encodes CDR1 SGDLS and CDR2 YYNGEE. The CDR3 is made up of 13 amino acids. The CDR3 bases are TGTGCCAGCAAGGGGGTTAACACCGAGGAGCTGTTTTTT. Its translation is CASKGVNTEELFF.

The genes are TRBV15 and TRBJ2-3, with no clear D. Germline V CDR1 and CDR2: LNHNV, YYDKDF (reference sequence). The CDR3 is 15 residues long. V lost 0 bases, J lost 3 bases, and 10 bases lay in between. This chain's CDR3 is CATSRDASATDTQYF. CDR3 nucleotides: TGTGCCACCAGCAGAGATGCCTCAGCGACAGATACGCAGTATTTT. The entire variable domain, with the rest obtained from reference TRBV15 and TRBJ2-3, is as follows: DAMVIQNPRYQVTQFGKPVTLSCSQTLNHNVMYWYQQKSSQAPKLLFHYYDKDFNNEADTPDNFQSRRPNTSFCFLDIRSPGLGDTAMYLCATSRDASATDTQYFGPGTRLTVL.

The CDR3 DNA reads as TGTGCCAGCAGCTCCCGAACAGGGGGCGTACGTGGAAACACCATATATTTT. This codes for CASSSRTGGVRGNTIYF. The chain joins TRBV5-5 to TRBJ1-3; 9 bases align to TRBD1. With V trimmed by 3 bases and J by 3 bases, 10 bases remained unmatched. The CDR3 runs 17 residues. Germline V CDR1 and CDR2: SGHKS, YYEKEE (reference sequence). The whole variable domain, filled in from reference TRBV5-5 and TRBJ1-3, reads DAGVTQSPTHLIKTRGQQVTLRCSPISGHKSVSWYQQVLGQGPQFIFQYYEKEERGRGNFPDRFSARQFPNYSSELNVNALLLGDSALYLCASSSRTGGVRGNTIYFGEGSWLTVV.

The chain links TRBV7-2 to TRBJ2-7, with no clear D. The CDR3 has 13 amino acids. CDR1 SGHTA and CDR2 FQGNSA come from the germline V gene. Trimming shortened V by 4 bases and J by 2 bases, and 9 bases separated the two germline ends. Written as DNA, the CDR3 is TGTGCCAGCAGCTCCCTCCTCCCCTACGAGCAGTACTTC. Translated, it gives CASSSLLPYEQYF.

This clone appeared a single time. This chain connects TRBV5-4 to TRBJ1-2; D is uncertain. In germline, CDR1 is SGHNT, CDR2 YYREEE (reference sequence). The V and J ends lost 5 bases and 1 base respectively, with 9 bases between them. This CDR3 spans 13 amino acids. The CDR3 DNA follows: TGTGCCAGCAGTCCCCAGGATAACTATGGCTACACCTTC. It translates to CASSPQDNYGYTF.